The 32 T cell receptor beta chains in this list originate from one sample, sequenced in a study of T-cell memory formation after mild COVID-19 (dated by TCRdb to the early 2020s). The library was prepared using 5' RACE. Sequencing took place on an Illumina NovaSeq 6000. TCRdb took the public reads, trimmed them with fastp at Q25, ran MiXCR for clone calling and kept in-frame beta chains. All rows with the same CDR3 protein become a single entry with the most common DNA and genes. For this sample the table gives fewer than 350,000 distinct CDR3 sequences, of which 15% to 20% were detected only once. The ten largest clones capture about 21% of the sample. The sample consisted of PBMCs or a T cell subset sorted from them (not recorded which). These TCRs come from a man younger than 35 who had mild COVID-19 (a few samples of this study predate the infection). The sample titles of this study are shuffled in the database, so cell type and time point are left out; the donor was told from shared clones.

This clonotype appeared a few times. The V gene is TRBV3-1, the J gene TRBJ2-3; 10 positions match TRBD2. The V and J ends lost 3 bases and 1 base, in that order; junction bases with no gene match: 4. The CDR3 is 16 amino acids. Looked up from germline, CDR1 is LGHDT and CDR2 is YNNKEL (reference sequence). The CDR3 sequence is CASSQYLAGGTDTQYF. CDR3 sequence (DNA): TGTGCCAGCAGCCAGTACCTAGCGGGGGGCACAGATACGCAGTATTTT.

This clonotype was seen a handful of times. The V gene is TRBV11-2, the J gene TRBJ2-1, with TRBD2 as a possible D gene (6 bases). The CDR3 consists of 15 residues. Trimming removed 5 bases from V and 8 bases from J, with 19 bases in between. Germline V gene sequence: CDR1 SGHAT, CDR2 FQNNGV. The CDR3, as DNA: TGTGCCAGCAGCCCAGGAACCGGGGGTACCCATGAGCAGTTCTTC. This encodes CASSPGTGGTHEQFF.

This clonotype was recorded a few times. V gene TRBV29-1 combines with J gene TRBJ2-3; no clear D. Germline CDR1 reads SQVTM; CDR2 reads ANQGSEA. The germline V and J ends were trimmed by 5 bases and 0 bases, with 15 bases remaining between them. The CDR3 extends over 15 amino acids. The DNA of the CDR3 is TGCAGCGTTCCCGGAGCGCTGGCGAGCACAGATACGCAGTATTTT. Its translation is CSVPGALASTDTQYF.

V usage is TRBV18 and J usage is TRBJ1-6; TRBD1 agrees at 9 bases. Losses at the gene ends were 2 bases for V and 9 bases for J; bases not matched to a gene: 14. The CDR3 runs 18 residues. Looked up from germline, CDR1 is KGHSH and CDR2 is LQKENI. Here the CDR3 reads CASSPYGQGLNFGSPLHF. In nucleotides, the CDR3 is TGTGCCAGCTCACCATATGGACAGGGGCTTAATTTTGGTTCACCCCTCCACTTT.

The rearrangement links TRBV15 to TRBJ2-3; possible D gene TRBD1, 5 bases. This CDR3 comprises 14 residues. V lost 1 base to trimming and J lost 5 bases, with 10 bases between them. Germline assignment: CDR1 LNHNV and CDR2 YYDKDF (reference sequence). This CDR3 is CATSRVGVGDTQYF. Here the CDR3 DNA reads TGTGCCACCAGCAGAGTAGGGGTGGGAGATACGCAGTATTTT.

This chain links TRBV12-3 or TRBV12-4 with TRBJ1-5; TRBD1 is a possible D gene (6 bases). The CDR3 totals 13 residues. Trimming took off 4 bases at V and 11 bases at J, with 15 bases between the two ends. Written as DNA, the CDR3 is TGTGCCAGCAGTTCACAGAGCGCAGGGGCCCAGCATTTT. Amino acids: CASSSQSAGAQHF.

In this sample, this clonotype turned up many times. The chain employs TRBV5-1 and TRBJ2-3, with 11 positions matching TRBD2. This CDR3 has 18 amino acids. The V gene end was trimmed by 0 bases and the J gene end by 1 base; junction bases not matched to a gene: 7. Per germline, CDR1 SGHRS and CDR2 YFSETQ. CDR3 nucleotides: TGCGCCAGCAGCTTGGCCCTAGCGGGGGGTCCTGGCACAGATACGCAGTATTTT. This sequence encodes CASSLALAGGPGTDTQYF.

The rearrangement uses TRBV12-3 or TRBV12-4 and TRBJ2-5; weak D call: TRBD1 (6 bases). The ends were cut back, 5 bases at V and 3 bases at J, with 16 bases in the middle. The CDR3 has 15 amino acids. CDR3 sequence reads: CASSPHRGIEETQYF. The CDR3 nucleotides are TGTGCCAGCAGTCCGCATAGGGGGATCGAAGAGACCCAGTACTTC.

This clonotype was counted between two and nine times. V and J are TRBV4-3 and TRBJ2-1; tentatively, D is TRBD2 (6 bases). The CDR3 spans 16 residues. Trimming removed 0 bases at V and 4 bases at J, with 13 bases between. Germline V gene lookup returns CDR1 LGHNA and CDR2 YSLEER. The CDR3 spells CASSQEVLATYNEQFF. The CDR3 nucleotides read TGCGCCAGCAGCCAAGAGGTCCTAGCGACGTACAATGAGCAGTTCTTC.

The genes are TRBV4-2 and TRBJ1-1; 7 nucleotides agree with TRBD1. V dropped 0 bases and J dropped 3; count of bases not matched to a gene: 7. The germline CDR1 and CDR2 sequences are LGHNA and YNFKEQ. The CDR3 runs to 16 residues. This CDR3 reads CASSQENGGGHTEAFF. CDR3 in DNA: TGTGCCAGCAGCCAAGAGAACGGAGGGGGCCACACTGAAGCTTTCTTT.

This clonotype was detected many times. This sequence joins TRBV20-1 and TRBJ1-1; 7 bases line up with TRBD1. This CDR3 region has 13 residues. The ends lost 5 bases at V and 0 bases at J; junction bases unmatched: 3. Germline lookup yields CDR1 DFQATT and CDR2 SNEGSKA (reference sequence). CDR3 nucleotides: TGCAGTGCTCCGGGACAGCTGAACACTGAAGCTTTCTTT. Its translation is CSAPGQLNTEAFF.

The J gene is TRBJ2-1, the V gene TRBV5-1, with 7 bases lining up with TRBD1. Germline V gene data show CDR1 as SGHRS and CDR2 as YFSETQ. V lost 0 bases to trimming and J lost 13 bases; unmatched junction nucleotides: 10. This CDR3 spans 14 amino acids. CDR3 residues: CASSLGISGTVQFF. In DNA form, the CDR3 reads TGCGCCAGCAGCTTGGGAATATCCGGGACAGTACAGTTCTTC. Combining the CDR3 with reference TRBV5-1 and TRBJ2-1 gives the whole variable domain KAGVTQTPRYLIKTRGQQVTLSCSPISGHRSVSWYQQTPGQGLQFLFEYFSETQRNKGNFPGRFSGRQFSNSRSEMNVSTLELGDSALYLCASSLGISGTVQFFGPGTRLTVL.

The genes are TRBV9 and TRBJ2-1; TRBD2 matches at 15 bases. The CDR3 contains 19 residues. After removal of 0 bases from V and 1 base from J, the junction contained 5 bases not matched to a gene. Germline V lookup: CDR1 SGDLS, CDR2 YYNGEE. The CDR3 protein is CASSVDGLAGGWSYNEQFF. CDR3 nucleotides: TGTGCCAGCAGCGTAGACGGACTAGCGGGGGGGTGGTCCTACAATGAGCAGTTCTTC.

V and J are TRBV12-3 or TRBV12-4 and TRBJ1-2; D is undetermined. The CDR3 contains 12 residues. Trimming shortened V by 5 bases and J by 8 bases, and 12 bases separated the two germline ends. In nucleotides, the CDR3 is TGTGCCAGCAGTATGACGGGAAGGGGCTACACCTTC. Protein sequence: CASSMTGRGYTF.

The chain recombines TRBV7-9 with TRBJ2-2; D is unclear. The CDR3 sequence is 11 residues long. Between the trimmed V and J ends, which lost 7 bases and 5 bases, there was a span of 5 bases. Per the germline V gene, CDR1 is SEHNR and CDR2 is FQNEAQ (reference sequence). CDR3 residues: CASTLTGELFF. The CDR3 DNA sequence: TGTGCCAGCACCCTGACCGGGGAGCTGTTTTTT.

The V gene is TRBV5-1, the J gene TRBJ1-1, with D unresolved. In germline, CDR1 is SGHRS, CDR2 YFSETQ. The CDR3 totals 13 residues. The V end was cut by 1 base, the J end by 5 bases, with 9 bases between. Here the CDR3 DNA reads TGCGCCAGCAGCTTGTTCGGCGAGACTGAAGCTTTCTTT. It specifies CASSLFGETEAFF.

This clonotype was recorded many times. The chain recombines TRBV6-5 with TRBJ1-4; D gene ambiguous. This CDR3 has 14 amino acids. Looked up from germline, CDR1 is MNHEY and CDR2 is SVGAGI. Trimming stripped 5 bases from V and 8 bases from J, with 15 bases between. CDR3 coding DNA: TGTGCCAGCAGTGCACTCTTACCGGGAGAAAAACTGTTTTTT. It codes for CASSALLPGEKLFF.

This clonotype has a handful of counts. The chain has TRBV29-1 and TRBJ1-3, with D hard to call. V gave up 5 bases and J gave up 2 bases, with 16 bases separating them. The CDR3 extends over 15 amino acids. Looked up from germline, CDR1 is SQVTM and CDR2 is ANQGSEA. For the CDR3, the DNA is TGCAGCGTTTCATTCGGGCCACTGACTGGAAACACCATATATTTT. It encodes CSVSFGPLTGNTIYF.

This clonotype was seen repeatedly, ten times or more. The chain uses TRBV7-2 and TRBJ2-1; D not certain. In germline, CDR1 is SGHTA, CDR2 FQGNSA. The V end lost 1 base, the J end lost 7 bases, and 11 bases lay between the germline ends. CDR3 length: 14 residues. CDR3 DNA sequence: TGTGCCAGCAGCTTAGAGAGGACGGCGAATGAGCAGTTCTTC. Translation gives CASSLERTANEQFF.

This clonotype was counted between two and nine times. The J gene is TRBJ2-2, the V gene TRBV6-5; TRBD2 matches at 8 bases. Germline lookup yields CDR1 MNHEY and CDR2 SVGAGI. CDR3 size: 16 residues. Trimming removed 5 bases from V and 7 bases from J; junction bases left unmatched: 12. This chain's CDR3 is CASSPRRSGGDGELFF. The CDR3 DNA reads as TGTGCCAGCAGTCCTCGTCGATCGGGGGGGGACGGGGAGCTGTTTTTT.

This clonotype was seen a few times. This chain links TRBV3-1 with TRBJ1-1, with TRBD1 identical over 8 bases. Germline V gene lookup returns CDR1 LGHDT and CDR2 YNNKEL (reference sequence). This CDR3 is 15 amino acids long. The ends lost 0 bases at V and 3 bases at J; junction bases unmatched: 3. The CDR3 nucleotides read TGTGCCAGCAGCCAAGATTACAGGGGGGACACTGAAGCTTTCTTT. It codes for CASSQDYRGDTEAFF.

This clonotype was observed a handful of times. The rearrangement uses TRBV4-1 and TRBJ2-1; possibly TRBD2 for D (5 bases). Germline CDR1 reads MGHRA; CDR2 reads YSYEKL. V lost 0 bases and J 12 bases, leaving 12 bases between the germline ends. This CDR3 contains 13 residues. The CDR3 is CASSQDRETRQFF. The CDR3 bases are TGCGCCAGCAGCCAAGATAGGGAGACCAGGCAGTTCTTC.

This clonotype was found a few times. V usage is TRBV5-1 and J usage is TRBJ1-1; D gene uncertain. V was shortened by 6 bases and J by 3 bases, with 6 bases between the two germline ends. The CDR3 is 11 residues long. Looked up from germline, CDR1 is SGHRS and CDR2 is YFSETQ. The CDR3 region has the DNA TGCGCCAGCATTGAGGACACTGAAGCTTTCTTT. Residues: CASIEDTEAFF. Using reference TRBV5-1 and TRBJ1-1 for the parts outside the CDR3, the full variable domain is KAGVTQTPRYLIKTRGQQVTLSCSPISGHRSVSWYQQTPGQGLQFLFEYFSETQRNKGNFPGRFSGRQFSNSRSEMNVSTLELGDSALYLCASIEDTEAFFGQGTRLTVV.

This clonotype was seen ten or more times. The chain recombines TRBV19 with TRBJ2-2; possible D gene TRBD1, 6 bases. V lost 4 bases and J lost 0, with 15 bases in between. Germline CDR1 is LNHDA and CDR2 is SQIVND (reference sequence). This CDR3 has 17 amino acids. This CDR3 reads CASSTSRGQANTGELFF. DNA for the CDR3: TGTGCCAGTAGTACATCAAGGGGACAAGCGAACACCGGGGAGCTGTTTTTT.

This clonotype was found many times. One junction end does not reproduce the germline sequence, and a read error may be involved. Here the CDR3 reads CASSQWTTEPSF. The CDR3 nucleotides are TGTGCCAGCAGTCAGTGGACTACCGAGCCGAGCTTC. The chain carries TRBV12-3 or TRBV12-4 and TRBJ2-7, with a tentative D call TRBD2 (6 bases). The CDR3 is 12 residues long.

The chain employs TRBV5-1 and TRBJ2-3; 7 bases fit TRBD2. V gave up 4 bases and J gave up 1 base; unmatched junction bases: 3. Germline CDR1 is SGHRS and CDR2 is YFSETQ. This CDR3 is 14 amino acids long. This CDR3 is CASSASGGTDTQYF. CDR3 bases: TGCGCCAGCAGCGCAAGCGGGGGCACAGATACGCAGTATTTT. Based on the CDR3 plus reference TRBV5-1 and TRBJ2-3, the full variable domain is KAGVTQTPRYLIKTRGQQVTLSCSPISGHRSVSWYQQTPGQGLQFLFEYFSETQRNKGNFPGRFSGRQFSNSRSEMNVSTLELGDSALYLCASSASGGTDTQYFGPGTRLTVL.

By sample share, this clonotype is medium-sized (0.01 to 0.1%). The V and J genes are TRBV25-1 and TRBJ2-3, with 7 bases lining up with TRBD1. The J segment lost 1 base and the V segment lost 6 bases, leaving 4 bases of the junction unmatched. The germline CDR1 and CDR2 sequences are MGHDK and SYGVNS. There are 14 residues in the CDR3. Here the CDR3 DNA reads TGTGCCAGCAGGAGGGGGACAGGCACAGATACGCAGTATTTT. Its protein product is CASRRGTGTDTQYF.

The CDR3 nucleotides read TGTGCCAGCACAAGGAACGACTACGAGCAGTACTTC. Encoded protein: CASTRNDYEQYF. The gene calls are TRBV6-2 or TRBV6-3 and TRBJ2-7, with unresolved D. The CDR3 has 12 residues. Germline V gives CDR1 MNHEY, CDR2 SVGEGT. V lost 7 bases, J lost 3 bases, and 10 bases lay in between.

The genes are TRBV9 and TRBJ2-3, with TRBD2 matching 7 bases. Looked up from germline, CDR1 is SGDLS and CDR2 is YYNGEE. The CDR3 runs 15 residues. V shed 0 bases, J shed 7 bases, and the junction held 8 bases outside the gene matches. CDR3 in amino acids: CASSVGGGAMNTQYF. In DNA, the CDR3 is TGTGCCAGCAGCGTAGGGGGGGGAGCTATGAATACGCAGTATTTT.

V gene TRBV7-8 combines with J gene TRBJ2-2; 7 bases agree with TRBD2. The length of the CDR3 is 13 residues. The J segment lost 5 bases and the V segment lost 9 bases, leaving 6 bases of the junction unmatched. CDR1 is SGHVS, CDR2 FQNEAQ, per germline. The CDR3 region has the DNA TGTGCCAGTGGTGGGGAGGGGACCGGGGAGCTGTTTTTT. It is translated as CASGGEGTGELFF.

This clonotype was seen a handful of times. The CDR3 is CASTFRGDSLYQETQYF. CDR3 bases: TGTGCCAGCACTTTTAGAGGGGACAGTTTGTACCAAGAGACCCAGTACTTC. The chain has TRBV12-3 or TRBV12-4 and TRBJ2-5, with 7 bases matching TRBD1. This CDR3 is 17 amino acids long. V lost 7 bases and J lost 0; bases outside the gene matches: 14.

There are many counts of this clonotype. The V call is TRBV5-1, the J call TRBJ2-7; no clear D. Germline loops: CDR1 SGHRS, CDR2 YFSETQ. V shed 2 bases and J shed 2 bases, with 8 bases lying between them. The CDR3 totals 13 residues. The CDR3 nucleotides are TGCGCCAGCAGCTTCGGCAATGCCTACGAGCAGTACTTC. As protein: CASSFGNAYEQYF.